This section outlines one T cell receptor beta chain sequence together with its context. This clonotype has a count of ten or more. No cognate antigen has been identified for it. No much larger clone is present one base from it, and per-base qualities are unavailable. Relative to germline, V is 1 base shorter and J is 4 bases shorter, with 5 bases between their ends. Its CDR3 holds 13 amino acids, cysteine through phenylalanine. The entry retains the CDR3 DNA only, 39 bases that are in frame from base 1. According to the germline V gene, CDR1 reads SGHRS and CDR2 reads YFSETQ. These data are taken from a study of Graves' ophthalmopathy and Graves' hyperthyroidism (dated by TCRdb to the late 2010s). In terms of the full investigation: Peripheral blood was collected at initial diagnosis, prior to any treatment. The study used TCR beta repertoire signatures to distinguish Graves' ophthalmopathy from Graves' hyperthyroidism and to predict progression to ophthalmopathy. In total, around 140 blood samples were TCR-sequenced: some 43 ophthalmopathy, around 75 hyperthyroidism and approximately 17 hyperthyroidism-to-ophthalmopathy patients. To explore V-J signatures distinguishing ophthalmopathy from hyperthyroidism, a discovery set of under 110 patients (43 ophthalmopathy, 55 to 60 stable hyperthyroidism) was enrolled. The independent validation cohort included approximately 19 hyperthyroidism patients plus 17 patients who later progressed from hyperthyroidism to ophthalmopathy. In a handful of hyperthyroidism patients, the T-cell repertoire of thyroid tissue was compared with the T-cell repertoire of blood. After sampling, hyperthyroidism patients received methimazole starting at 30 mg daily, and ophthalmopathy patients received high-dose intravenous methylprednisolone. The approximately 95 discovery patients were divided at random into training and test sets in a 7:3 ratio. Beyond this particular receptor, the publication reports: Most of the expanded thyroid clonotypes with a frequency above 0.001 were also detected in blood, and it was suggested that the thyroid immune response may be reflected by blood repertoires. In validation, the model predicted ophthalmopathy progression with about 71% sensitivity and roughly 72% specificity; about a dozen predicted patients were CT-confirmed with GO in a median of about 6.2 months. Sample size was not predetermined statistically, and investigators were not blinded to group allocation. Ophthalmopathy was separated from stable hyperthyroidism by the 13-signature model with more than 85% sensitivity and roughly 82% specificity in cross-validation and with 80%/75% in the test set.

For repertoire sequencing, TCR beta CDR3 regions were amplified from RNA transcripts. The first round of RT-PCR was done with HTBI primers and the Qiagen OneStep RT-PCR kit, and was followed by a second round of multiplex PCR, then size selection and purification. The libraries underwent paired-end sequencing with 100 bp reads on an Illumina HiSeq2000. In the original analysis: Reads were processed with SOAPnuke, discarding reads with adapters, uncalled bases, mean Phred below 15, or no exact constant-primer or identifier match. High-quality paired reads were merged with COPE v1.2.5. Each unique nucleotide sequence was treated as a clonotype, and MiTCR v1.1 was used to align the clonotypes to the IMGT TRB V, D and J references. The analysis was limited to V-J combinations with a frequency above 0.0001, which together covered 99.2% of the repertoires. For each V-J combination, a TCR clonal expansion and chaos score was defined as the ratio of F50 clonal expansion to chaos observed in the TCRdist matrix. Welch's t-statistics and random forest were used to reduce the features to 10 to 15 V-J combinations, which were then used as input to a naive Bayes classifier. The similarity between thyroid and blood repertoires was quantified using the Morisita-Horn index. TCRdb reanalyzed the raw reads on its own, using fastp at Q25 for trimming and MiXCR for clone calling, and kept in-frame beta chains. Each entry is one CDR3 protein sequence, shown with its most common DNA and genes. The V and J calls were determined by TCRdb, not by the authors. Across this sample there are about 400,000 distinct CDR3 sequences, with approximately 16% seen only once. Approximately 1.4% of the sample rests with the top ten.

Patients with ophthalmopathy had moderately to severely active disease, with a Clinical Activity Score of 3 or more, a NOSPECS grade of 4 or more, and a disease duration of less than 3 months. Anyone with other autoimmune diseases, uncontrolled infections, pregnancy or lactation was excluded from the study. Clinical symptoms, serum thyroxine, TRAb, thyroid ultrasound and orbital computed tomography formed the basis of the diagnosis. Ficoll-Paque density gradient centrifugation was used to isolate PBMCs from approximately 11 ml of fresh peripheral blood. Trizol reagent was used to extract the total RNA, and its quality was then checked on an Agilent 2100 Bioanalyzer.

The V and J genes are TRBV5-1 and TRBJ2-2; the D gene is unclear. The origin of this receptor is a woman aged 18-29 years with Graves' ophthalmopathy. Donor details come from another sample of the same person, matched by shared clones. Sequencing was carried out using peripheral blood. The DNA sequence follows: TGCGCCAGCAGCTTGACCTTCACCGGGGAGCTGTTTTTT. It encodes CASSLTFTGELFF.